This passage covers 27 T cell receptor beta chains from one sample sequenced in a study of somatic mutations in cytotoxic T cells in rheumatoid arthritis. The assay was immunoSEQ multiplex PCR, and TCRdb's table has in-frame clones only and misses some. The profile covers around 20,000 clones, with over 80% appearing a single time and roughly 11% taken by the ten largest. The sequencing input was CD8+ T cells sorted from blood. These receptors were obtained from a man aged 18 to 29 with rheumatoid arthritis.

The gene calls are TRBV4-3 and TRBJ1-5, with 7 nucleotides matching TRBD1. V dropped 0 bases and J dropped 4; count of bases not matched to a gene: 6. Germline V gene lookup returns CDR1 LGHNA and CDR2 YSLEER. This CDR3 region has 16 residues. CDR3 sequence reads: CASSQDPGTVNQPQHF. The CDR3 DNA follows: TGCGCCAGCAGCCAAGATCCGGGGACAGTAAATCAGCCCCAGCATTTT.

This clone was counted once. The chain carries TRBV27 and TRBJ2-3; D perhaps matches TRBD2 (6 bases). The CDR3 sequence is 15 residues long. Per germline, CDR1 MNHEY and CDR2 SMNVEV (reference sequence). V was cut by 6 bases and J by 5 bases, with 18 bases left in between. CDR3 sequence reads: CASRWWEAGVDTQYF. CDR3 nucleotide sequence: TGTGCCAGCAGATGGTGGGAAGCGGGCGTAGATACGCAGTATTTT.

The chain joins TRBV28 to TRBJ2-5; TRBD2 might be the D (7 bases). The CDR3 totals 15 residues. Trimming cost V 6 bases and J 4 bases, with 18 bases left between them. Looked up from germline, CDR1 is MDHEN and CDR2 is SYDVKM. The CDR3 reads CASRLGGGAGETQYF. The CDR3 DNA sequence: TGTGCCAGCAGGTTGGGAGGGGGGGCAGGAGAGACCCAGTACTTC.

For the CDR3, the DNA is TGCAGCGTTGTTCAGGAGGGGACCTCCTACGAGCAGTACTTC. Its translation: CSVVQEGTSYEQYF. The chain has TRBV29-1 and TRBJ2-7; perhaps TRBD2 as D (6 bases). Germline lookup yields CDR1 SQVTM and CDR2 ANQGSEA. The CDR3 runs 14 residues. Trimming took off 4 bases at V and 0 bases at J, with 13 bases between the two ends.

The chain carries TRBV6-5 and TRBJ2-2, with no clear D. V lost 5 bases to trimming and J lost 4 bases, with 11 bases between them. The CDR3 extends over 14 amino acids. In germline, CDR1 is MNHEY, CDR2 SVGAGI. CDR3 sequence (DNA): TGTGCCAGCAGTCCTGAACCTTCCACCGGGGAGCTGTTTTTT. It encodes CASSPEPSTGELFF.

This clone is a singleton in its sample. The J gene is TRBJ1-1, the V gene TRBV28; D unclear. The V gene lost 7 bases and the J gene lost 0 bases, with 3 bases spanning the gap. Germline V lookup: CDR1 MDHEN, CDR2 SYDVKM. CDR3 length equals 11 residues. This chain's CDR3 is CASILNTEAFF. CDR3 coding DNA: TGTGCCAGCATTTTGAACACTGAAGCTTTCTTT.

The rearrangement uses TRBV10-2 and TRBJ1-6, with no clear D. Germline values: CDR1 WSHSY, CDR2 SAAADI. The V and J ends lost 6 bases and 5 bases respectively, with 14 bases between them. The CDR3 covers 15 residues. CDR3 DNA sequence: TGCGCCAGCAGCTCGAGGGAAACCCATAATTCACCCCTCCACTTT. This gives the protein CASSSRETHNSPLHF.

The chain has TRBV28 and TRBJ2-3, with 7 bases aligning to TRBD1. CDR3 length equals 18 residues. Trimming cost V 3 bases and J 4 bases; bases outside gene matches: 16. Germline V CDR1 and CDR2: MDHEN, SYDVKM. CDR3 in amino acids: CASSLPGRQGSMADTQYF. Here the CDR3 DNA reads TGTGCCAGCAGTTTGCCCGGTCGACAGGGATCGATGGCAGATACGCAGTATTTT. Looking up the rest from reference TRBV28 and TRBJ2-3 gives the full variable domain: DVKVTQSSRYLVKRTGEKVFLECVQDMDHENMFWYRQDPGLGLRLIYFSYDVKMKEKGDIPEGYSVSREKKERFSLILESASTNQTSMYLCASSLPGRQGSMADTQYFGPGTRLTVL.

This clone occurred once. V usage is TRBV27 and J usage is TRBJ1-2, with D uncertain. Germline values: CDR1 MNHEY, CDR2 SMNVEV (reference sequence). This CDR3 spans 14 amino acids. Trimming removed 1 base at V and 6 bases at J, with 12 bases between. CDR3 coding DNA: TGTGCCAGCAGTTTATGGTCCGGTTCTCATGGCTACACCTTC. Its translation: CASSLWSGSHGYTF.

The genes are TRBV14 and TRBJ1-1; D possibly corresponds to TRBD1 (5 bases). V lost 4 bases and J lost 2, with 17 bases in between. This CDR3 is built from 16 residues. CDR1 is SGHDN and CDR2 is FVKESK in the germline V gene. This chain's CDR3 is CASSPMGERGNTEAFF. The CDR3 DNA follows: TGTGCCAGCAGCCCTATGGGGGAGAGGGGCAACACTGAAGCTTTCTTT.

CDR3 sequence: CASSLLRQGPSYEQYF. In nucleotides, the CDR3 is TGTGCCAGCAGCTTGCTACGACAGGGGCCCTCCTACGAGCAGTACTTC. The chain joins TRBV5-6 to TRBJ2-7, with 8 bases that match TRBD1. CDR1 is SGHDT and CDR2 is YYEEEE in the germline V gene. The CDR3 consists of 16 residues. V shed 1 base, J shed 0 bases, and the junction held 6 bases outside the gene matches.

This sequence joins TRBV28 and TRBJ2-6; tentatively, D is TRBD1 or TRBD2 (5 bases each). This CDR3 comprises 15 residues. The V gene's germline CDR1 is MDHEN and CDR2 SYDVKM. Trimming took 3 bases from V and 2 from J, leaving 8 bases between them. The CDR3 spells CASSFGGTGANVLTF. Here the CDR3 DNA reads TGTGCCAGCAGTTTTGGGGGTACTGGGGCCAACGTCCTGACTTTC.

With regard to this clone: Other DNA sequences in this sample translate to the same CDR3. This chain uses TRBV5-4 with TRBJ2-7; the match to TRBD1 covers 8 bases. V gave up 3 bases and J gave up 5 bases; unmatched junction bases: 1. Germline V gives CDR1 SGHNT, CDR2 YYREEE (reference sequence). CDR3 size: 12 residues. For the CDR3, the DNA is TGTGCCAGCAGCTGGACAGGGAACGAGCAGTACTTC. Translating gives CASSWTGNEQYF.

The chain has TRBV28 and TRBJ1-2; D may be TRBD1 (5 bases). This CDR3 region has 17 residues. Germline CDR1 and CDR2: MDHEN and SYDVKM. The V and J ends lost 4 bases and 0 bases respectively, with 18 bases between them. DNA of the CDR3: TGTGCCAGCAGTTCCCCTCTCGGGGGACCTGCTAACTATGGCTACACCTTC. This encodes CASSSPLGGPANYGYTF.

The chain carries TRBV15 and TRBJ1-1; D call uncertain. The CDR3 consists of 13 residues. Trimming stripped 1 base from V and 5 bases from J, with 8 bases between. The germline gives CDR1 LNHNV, CDR2 YYDKDF (reference sequence). Here the CDR3 reads CATSRVRRTEAFF. DNA of the CDR3: TGTGCCACCAGCAGAGTGAGGCGAACTGAAGCTTTCTTT.

V gene TRBV5-4 combines with J gene TRBJ2-7, with 9 bases that match TRBD2. Germline CDR1 and CDR2: SGHNT and YYREEE (reference sequence). The CDR3 length is 15 residues. Trimming cost V 0 bases and J 2 bases; bases outside gene matches: 3. CDR3 nucleotide sequence: TGTGCCAGCAGCTTGGAGGCTAGCGGGGCCTACGAGCAGTACTTC. Its protein is CASSLEASGAYEQYF.

The chain couples TRBV27 to TRBJ1-5, with 9 nucleotides matching TRBD1. V lost 6 bases and J lost 6; bases outside the gene matches: 6. The CDR3 runs to 14 residues. CDR1 MNHEY and CDR2 SMNVEV come from the germline V gene (reference sequence). CDR3 DNA sequence: TGTGCCAGCAGCCCGGGACAGGGAATTCAGCCCCAGCATTTT. Translating it yields CASSPGQGIQPQHF.

The genes are TRBV27 and TRBJ2-1, with TRBD2 identical over 9 bases. Germline V CDR1 and CDR2: MNHEY, SMNVEV (reference sequence). The CDR3 is 18 residues long. V was pared by 5 bases and J by 2 bases, with 13 bases of the junction left unmatched. DNA of the CDR3: TGTGCCAGCAGTCCTCTAGTTTCCAGCGGGGGGACCTACAATGAGCAGTTCTTC. Translating gives CASSPLVSSGGTYNEQFF.

This clone was seen only once. The chain has TRBV11-2 and TRBJ2-7; D uncertain. The length of the CDR3 is 16 residues. V was cut by 6 bases and J by 4 bases, with 22 bases left in between. Germline V gene data show CDR1 as SGHAT and CDR2 as FQNNGV. DNA for the CDR3: TGTGCCAGCAGTTTCCACCCCTCGAACCTGGATTACGAGCAGTACTTC. Its protein is CASSFHPSNLDYEQYF.

The chain uses TRBV9 and TRBJ1-4; D gene unclear. This CDR3 is 13 amino acids long. The germline V and J ends were trimmed by 4 bases and 8 bases, with 12 bases remaining between them. Germline CDR1 is SGDLS and CDR2 is YYNGEE. CDR3: CASSNSDREKLFF. In DNA form, the CDR3 reads TGTGCCAGCAGCAATTCTGATCGGGAAAAACTGTTTTTT.

The chain carries TRBV4-3 and TRBJ2-7; TRBD2 matches at 10 bases. Looked up from germline, CDR1 is LGHNA and CDR2 is YSLEER. With 1 base clipped from V and 0 bases from J, the junction kept 0 bases outside the gene matches. CDR3 length: 15 amino acids. As DNA, the CDR3 is TGCGCCAGCAGCCAAGTAGCGGGGGGCTCCTACGAGCAGTACTTC. Translated, it gives CASSQVAGGSYEQYF.

There are a few counts of this clone. The V call is TRBV6-1, the J call TRBJ1-6; the D gene is possibly TRBD1 (5 bases). This CDR3 spans 15 amino acids. The V gene's germline CDR1 is MNHNS and CDR2 SASEGT. V was cut by 2 bases and J by 8 bases, with 13 bases left in between. The CDR3 DNA sequence: TGTGCCAGCAGTGAATGGGGGGAACTAGATTCACCCCTCCACTTT. Protein: CASSEWGELDSPLHF.

The V and J genes are TRBV4-2 and TRBJ2-1; 12 bases line up with TRBD2. The CDR3 is made up of 17 amino acids. After removal of 0 bases from V and 4 bases from J, the junction contained 4 bases not matched to a gene. Germline V gene sequence: CDR1 LGHNA, CDR2 YNFKEQ. The CDR3 sequence: CASSQETSGGGYNEQFF. The CDR3 DNA is TGTGCCAGCAGCCAAGAGACTAGCGGGGGAGGGTACAATGAGCAGTTCTTC.

CDR3 sequence: CASSDGDSFYYGYTF. The CDR3 DNA is TGTGCCAGCAGTGACGGAGACTCGTTTTATTATGGCTACACCTTC. The chain links TRBV2 to TRBJ1-2; D call uncertain. Germline V lookup: CDR1 SNHLY, CDR2 FYNNEI. Trimming shortened V by 3 bases and J by 5 bases, and 16 bases separated the two germline ends. The CDR3 contains 15 residues.

This rearrangement joins TRBV10-3 to TRBJ2-6; D unclear. The CDR3 has 14 amino acids. V was trimmed by 7 bases and J by 0 bases, leaving 7 bases between them. Germline lookup yields CDR1 ENHRY and CDR2 SYGVKD. CDR3 amino acids: CAITGNSGANVLTF. DNA of the CDR3: TGTGCCATCACCGGTAACTCTGGGGCCAACGTCCTGACTTTC.

The V gene is TRBV6-5, the J gene TRBJ2-1; D not resolved. CDR3 size: 11 residues. The germline V gene encodes CDR1 MNHEY and CDR2 SVGAGI. Trimming left V 6 bases short and J 8 bases short, with 8 bases between. The CDR3 spells CASSIHDEQFF. CDR3 bases: TGTGCCAGCAGCATCCACGATGAGCAGTTCTTC.

The DNA of the CDR3 is TGTGCCGCGGTGGCCACTCCATCCTACGAGCAGTACTTC. This gives the protein CAAVATPSYEQYF. V and J are TRBV6-1 and TRBJ2-7; D unclear. Between the trimmed V and J ends, which lost 11 bases and 1 base, there was a span of 15 bases. Germline CDR1 MNHNS, CDR2 SASEGT. This CDR3 contains 13 residues.